This section outlines one T cell receptor (beta chain) sequence together with its context. The sample comes from a study of cytomegalovirus exposure and HLA in healthy donors. CDR1 SGHVS and CDR2 FQNEAQ come from the germline V gene. The CDR3 is made up of 14 amino acids. The V segment lost 5 bases and the J segment 7 bases; nucleotides outside the gene matches: 8. Amplification used 60 Vbeta primers and 13 Jbeta primers. Only in-frame clones appear in the TCRdb table, and some are missing; sequencing was by immunoSEQ multiplex PCR. The sample gives 60,000 to 80,000 clones, just under 75% of which show up once; roughly 5.3% is in the top ten.

The sequence derives from a woman aged 25 to 39 in good health and CMV-seronegative. Sequencing was carried out using PBMCs. The chain is built from TRBV7-8 and TRBJ2-1, with TRBD1 matching 7 bases. The CDR3 DNA is TGTGCCAGCAGCCGATCGACAGGGCGGAATGAGCAGTTCTTC. This gives the protein CASSRSTGRNEQFF.